What follows describes a single T cell receptor beta chain. This sample is part of a study of Ad26.COV2.S vaccination and SARS-CoV-2 variants. Study-level information: The authors gave Ad26.COV2.S intramuscularly, either once or twice 56 days apart.

The CDR3 is made up of 13 amino acids. Per the germline V gene, CDR1 is SEHNR and CDR2 is FQNEAQ (reference sequence). V lost 5 bases to trimming and J lost 2 bases, with 7 bases between them. Treatment reported: roughly 18 received Ad26.COV2.S at low or high dose, single or two shots; roughly five received placebo; per-sample allocation not given. Material that was analyzed had been drawn on day 63 after the first vaccine or placebo injection. Using immunoSEQ multiplex PCR, the repertoire was profiled, and TCRdb retains in-frame clones only, with some absent. The sample has about 400,000 clones; 89% are singletons.

The sequences come from peripheral blood, collected in a trial of Ad26.COV2.S vaccine versus placebo. This clonotype was obtained from a person aged 18 to 65 who received the Ad26.COV2.S COVID-19 vaccine or a placebo. The V gene is TRBV7-9, the J gene TRBJ2-1, with D perhaps TRBD1 (5 bases). CDR3 nucleotide sequence: TGTGCCAGCAGCGCAGGGACCTACAATGAGCAGTTCTTC. This gives the protein CASSAGTYNEQFF. Using reference TRBV7-9 and TRBJ2-1 for the parts outside the CDR3, the full variable domain is DTGVSQNPRHKITKRGQNVTFRCDPISEHNRLYWYRQTLGQGPEFLTYFQNEAQLEKSRLLSDRFSAERPKGSFSTLEIQRTEQGDSAMYLCASSAGTYNEQFFGPGTRLTVL.